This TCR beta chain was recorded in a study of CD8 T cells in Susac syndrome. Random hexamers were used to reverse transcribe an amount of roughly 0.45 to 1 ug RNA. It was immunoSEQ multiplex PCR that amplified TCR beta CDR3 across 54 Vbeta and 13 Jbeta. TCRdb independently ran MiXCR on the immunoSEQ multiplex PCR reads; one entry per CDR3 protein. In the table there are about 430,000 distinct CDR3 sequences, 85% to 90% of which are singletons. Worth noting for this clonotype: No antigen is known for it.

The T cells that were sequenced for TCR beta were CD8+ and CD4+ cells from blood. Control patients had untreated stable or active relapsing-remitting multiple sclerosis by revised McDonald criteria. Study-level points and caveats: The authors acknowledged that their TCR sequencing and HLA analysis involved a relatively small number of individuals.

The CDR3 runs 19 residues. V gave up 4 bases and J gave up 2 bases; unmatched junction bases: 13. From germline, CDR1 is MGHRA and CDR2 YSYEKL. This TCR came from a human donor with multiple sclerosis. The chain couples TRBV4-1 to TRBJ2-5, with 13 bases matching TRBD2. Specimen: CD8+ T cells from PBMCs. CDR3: CASSPGLAGSTHLQETQYF. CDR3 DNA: TGCGCCAGCAGCCCGGGACTAGCGGGGAGTACCCATCTACAAGAGACCCAGTACTTC.